This T cell receptor (beta chain) was captured by sequencing in a study of blood T cell repertoires in COVID-19. Turning to the study itself: Sites across the United States, Italy and Spain contributed samples from acute and convalescent COVID-19. Sources were T cells, B-cell-depleted T cells, or PBMCs; the material itself was cDNA or gDNA.

Measured with immunoSEQ multiplex PCR; TCRdb has only the in-frame clones, and not every one. Here the sample spans about 200,000 clones, approximately 86% being singletons. The CDR3 length is 13 residues. The V and J ends lost 6 bases and 7 bases, in that order; junction bases with no gene match: 8. The germline V gene has CDR1 MNHEY and CDR2 SMNVEV (reference sequence). The rearrangement joins TRBV27 to TRBJ1-2; TRBD1 agrees at 7 bases. The sequence was collected from a man between 60 and 70 years old with acute or convalescent COVID-19. The sequencing sample was made of peripheral blood. CDR3 region: CASRPTNRGGYTF. Written as DNA, the CDR3 is TGTGCCAGCAGACCGACCAACAGGGGTGGCTACACCTTC.